One and the same sample provided the 26 T cell receptor beta chains below, sequenced in a study of glioma-infiltrating T cells. The iRepertoire nested amplicon-rescue multiplex PCR amplified TCR alpha and beta CDR3s from RNA. Each CDR3 protein gets one entry after TCRdb re-called the multiplex PCR reads with MiXCR. The table has about 190,000 distinct CDR3 sequences, roughly 32% seen once; the top ten hold around 20%. The specimen sequenced was glioma tissue, nonneoplastic brain tissue, or PBMCs (not recorded which). The receptors come from a human donor with low-grade glioma or glioblastoma, undergoing nonglioma brain surgery, or in good health (not recorded which).

The sample holds many counts of this clonotype. V gene TRBV6-1 combines with J gene TRBJ2-5; D possibly corresponds to TRBD2 (7 bases). This CDR3 contains 15 residues. Germline lookup yields CDR1 MNHNS and CDR2 SASEGT. The germline V and J ends were trimmed by 5 bases and 4 bases, with 17 bases remaining between them. The CDR3 bases are TGTGCCAGCAGTTTCGGACTAGGAGGGGGAGAGACCCAGTACTTC. Amino acids: CASSFGLGGGETQYF.

This clonotype was seen at least ten times. The genes are TRBV6-2 or TRBV6-3 and TRBJ2-1; D ambiguous. The CDR3 consists of 15 residues. Germline CDR1 MNHEY, CDR2 SVGEGT. V was clipped by 4 bases and J by 3 bases, with 13 bases between them. The CDR3 region is CASSSDSAVYNEQFF. In DNA form, the CDR3 reads TGTGCCAGCAGTTCCGACTCGGCTGTCTACAATGAGCAGTTCTTC.

Of note for this clonotype: Its ends do not fully match the called genes, so a read error is possible. J is TRBJ1-6 and V is TRBV4-2; a weak D match, TRBD1 (5 bases). The CDR3 consists of 15 residues. CDR1 is LGHNA and CDR2 is YNFKEQ in the germline V gene. The CDR3 region is CASRSTGTENSPIHF. The CDR3 region has the DNA TGTGCCAGCAGATCTACCGGGACGGAAAATTCACCCATCCACTTT.

In regard to this clonotype: A much larger clone is a single base away; this may be a read error. CDR3 sequence: CASSVWGKETQYF. CDR3 bases: TGTGCCAGCAGCGTTTGGGGAAAAGAGACCCAGTACTTC. The chain recombines TRBV12-3 or TRBV12-4 with TRBJ2-5; D gene ambiguous. CDR3 length: 13 residues. Trimming cost V 6 bases and J 3 bases, with 11 bases left between them.

This chain links TRBV11-1 with TRBJ2-3; 10 bases align to TRBD2. The CDR3 has 21 amino acids. CDR1 SGHAT and CDR2 FQDESV come from the germline V gene (reference sequence). V was pared by 2 bases and J by 5 bases, with 22 bases of the junction left unmatched. Here the CDR3 reads CASSLQLAGVFESSRGDTQYF. CDR3 nucleotide sequence: TGTGCCAGCAGCTTACAGCTAGCGGGAGTGTTCGAGTCGAGTAGGGGAGATACGCAGTATTTT.

This clonotype was seen more than once but under ten times. A read error may explain this, as a much larger clone is one base away. Since no conserved phenylalanine or tryptophan closes the CDR3, a read error is the likely cause. This sequence joins TRBV18 and TRBJ2-5; D remains ambiguous. V was trimmed by 9 bases and J by 2 bases, leaving 10 bases between them. Germline assignment: CDR1 KGHSH and CDR2 LQKENI. This CDR3 is 12 amino acids long. CDR3 DNA: TGTGCCAGTTCCGGACCACAAGAGACCCAGTACCTC. This translates into CASSGPQETQYL.

The chain has TRBV20-1 and TRBJ2-3; TRBD2 matches at 9 bases. Germline loops: CDR1 DFQATT, CDR2 SNEGSKA (reference sequence). This CDR3 has 16 residues. V was pared by 3 bases and J by 4 bases, with 11 bases of the junction left unmatched. The DNA of the CDR3 is TGCAGTGCTAGGAGCGCGTCGGTAGCGGGAGCAGATACGCAGTATTTT. Translated, it gives CSARSASVAGADTQYF.

This clonotype was detected a few times. In DNA, the CDR3 is TGCGCCAGCAGCTTGGCCACAGCTACTGGAAACACCATATATTTT. Residues: CASSLATATGNTIYF. The rearrangement joins TRBV5-1 to TRBJ1-3, with unresolved D. The germline V gene encodes CDR1 SGHRS and CDR2 YFSETQ. Trimming took off 0 bases at V and 2 bases at J, with 9 bases between the two ends. CDR3 length: 15 amino acids.

The V gene is TRBV29-1, the J gene TRBJ2-2; maybe TRBD2 (5 bases). Trimming pared 0 bases from V and 1 base from J, leaving 12 bases between. CDR1 SQVTM and CDR2 ANQGSEA come from the germline V gene. The CDR3 consists of 16 residues. CDR3 sequence (DNA): TGCAGCGTTGAAGATAGAGGACGGGGGAACACCGGGGAGCTGTTTTTT. Translating it yields CSVEDRGRGNTGELFF.

In its sample, this clonotype was seen many times. In nucleotides, the CDR3 is TGTGCCAGCTCACATCGGACGGAGAACACTGAAGCTTTCTTT. Its protein product is CASSHRTENTEAFF. The chain is built from TRBV18 and TRBJ1-1; D gene uncertain. The germline V gene encodes CDR1 KGHSH and CDR2 LQKENI. V lost 4 bases to trimming and J lost 1 base, with 10 bases between them. This CDR3 has 14 residues.

The sample holds many counts of this clonotype. The chain has TRBV19 and TRBJ2-3; TRBD2 aligns across 9 bases. V dropped 0 bases and J dropped 2; count of bases not matched to a gene: 3. The CDR3 runs 16 residues. Germline V gene lookup returns CDR1 LNHDA and CDR2 SQIVND (reference sequence). Here the CDR3 reads CASSIESGRTTDTQYF. The CDR3, as DNA: TGTGCCAGTAGTATAGAAAGCGGGAGGACCACAGATACGCAGTATTTT.

A few counts support this clonotype. The J gene is TRBJ2-7, the V gene TRBV7-6, with 7 bases matching TRBD2. The trim removed 5 bases at V and 0 bases at J, leaving 13 bases unmatched. This CDR3 has 17 amino acids. CDR1 is SGHVS, CDR2 FNYEAQ, per germline. The CDR3 sequence: CASSPSIGDYHSYEQYF. In nucleotides, the CDR3 is TGTGCCAGCAGCCCGTCAATAGGGGACTACCACTCCTACGAGCAGTACTTC.

The chain is built from TRBV4-1 and TRBJ2-7; a possible D gene is TRBD1 (5 bases). The CDR3 sequence is 18 residues long. V lost 0 bases, J lost 3 bases, and 21 bases lay in between. The germline gives CDR1 MGHRA, CDR2 YSYEKL. CDR3 nucleotides: TGCGCCAGCAGCCAAGAGCTCGTCAGGGTGATGTCCTTCTACGAGCAGTACTTC. Translation gives CASSQELVRVMSFYEQYF.

This clonotype was counted ten times or more. The V and J genes are TRBV4-3 and TRBJ1-6; no firm D call. Germline CDR1 is LGHNA and CDR2 is YSLEER. The length of the CDR3 is 13 residues. V was clipped by 1 base and J by 10 bases, with 8 bases between them. The CDR3 region has the DNA TGCGCCAGCAGCCAAGTTGTGGGATCACCCCTCCACTTT. Its translation: CASSQVVGSPLHF.

The chain recombines TRBV5-1 with TRBJ2-1; 10 bases agree with TRBD1. Trimming cost V 2 bases and J 3 bases; bases outside gene matches: 5. CDR3 length: 16 amino acids. Germline V lookup: CDR1 SGHRS, CDR2 YFSETQ. The CDR3 loop is CASSLTGTGVYNEQFF. In DNA, the CDR3 is TGCGCCAGCAGCTTAACCGGGACAGGGGTCTACAATGAGCAGTTCTTC.

Only a few counts were recorded for this clonotype. The V call is TRBV29-1, the J call TRBJ2-1, with TRBD2 identical over 10 bases. The CDR3 sequence is 14 residues long. J was trimmed by 6 bases and V by 2 bases; bases with no gene match: 4. CDR1 is SQVTM, CDR2 ANQGSEA, per germline. The CDR3 here is CSVELAGAPNEQFF. Written as DNA, the CDR3 is TGCAGCGTTGAACTAGCGGGAGCTCCCAATGAGCAGTTCTTC.

This clonotype was detected ten times or more. V and J are TRBV28 and TRBJ2-5; no reliable D call. Trimming stripped 2 bases from V and 5 bases from J, with 9 bases between. The V gene's germline CDR1 is MDHEN and CDR2 SYDVKM. CDR3 length: 13 amino acids. CDR3 residues: CASSLVIRETQYF. For the CDR3, the DNA is TGTGCCAGCAGTTTAGTTATCCGGGAGACCCAGTACTTC.

This chain links TRBV10-2 with TRBJ2-7; 11 bases are shared with TRBD2. Germline assignment: CDR1 WSHSY and CDR2 SAAADI. The CDR3 is 15 amino acids. Trimming removed 4 bases from V and 6 bases from J; junction bases left unmatched: 8. The CDR3, as DNA: TGCGCCAGCAGTGTTGTTAGCGGGAGGGCCAGCGAGCAGTACTTC. The encoded protein is CASSVVSGRASEQYF.

This clonotype occurred many times. This chain joins TRBV6-5 and TRBJ1-2; D unresolved. The CDR3 extends over 14 amino acids. V lost 0 bases and J 6 bases, leaving 11 bases between the germline ends. The germline V gene has CDR1 MNHEY and CDR2 SVGAGI. CDR3 residues: CASSYSRIVDGYTF. The DNA for the CDR3 is TGTGCCAGCAGTTACTCGCGGATCGTTGATGGCTACACCTTC.

About this clonotype: One base away lies a much larger clone, so this may be a sequencing read error. The V call is TRBV24-1, the J call TRBJ2-1; D tentatively reads TRBD1 or TRBD2 (5 bases each). This CDR3 region has 14 residues. Germline assignment: CDR1 KGHDR and CDR2 SFDVKD. V lost 2 bases and J lost 7, with 11 bases in between. The CDR3 reads CATSDWGMGNEQFF. CDR3 DNA sequence: TGTGCCACCAGTGATTGGGGGATGGGTAATGAGCAGTTCTTC.

This clonotype was seen ten or more times. CDR3 region: CATRKASGSSYEQYF. As DNA, the CDR3 is TGTGCCACCCGTAAGGCTAGCGGGAGCTCCTACGAGCAGTACTTC. V and J are TRBV28 and TRBJ2-7; 10 nucleotides agree with TRBD2. J was trimmed by 0 bases and V by 10 bases; bases with no gene match: 9. The CDR3 contains 15 residues. In germline, CDR1 is MDHEN, CDR2 SYDVKM.

Worth noting for this clonotype: One end of the junction varies from germline; a read error may be responsible. The chain couples TRBV2 to TRBJ2-7; 13 bases agree with TRBD2. CDR1 and CDR2 from the germline V gene are SNHLY and FYNNEI. The CDR3 extends over 15 amino acids. CDR3 sequence reads: CASSTTSGREYEKYF. In DNA, the CDR3 is TGTGCCAGCAGTACTACTAGCGGGAGGGAATACGAGAAGTACTTC.

This clonotype was found many times. The chain couples TRBV24-1 to TRBJ2-7; D gene uncertain. The ends were cut back, 9 bases at V and 6 bases at J, with 14 bases in the middle. The germline V gene has CDR1 KGHDR and CDR2 SFDVKD. The length of the CDR3 is 12 residues. CDR3 DNA sequence: TGTGCCACCGGACGCATCCGTGGCGAGCAGTACTTC. The encoded protein is CATGRIRGEQYF.

In regard to this clonotype: Lacking the conserved final phenylalanine or tryptophan, this CDR3 likely reflects a read error. The chain joins TRBV15 to TRBJ2-1; weak D call: TRBD2 (5 bases). In germline, CDR1 is LNHNV, CDR2 YYDKDF (reference sequence). V gave up 5 bases and J gave up 0 bases, with 17 bases separating them. This CDR3 has 17 amino acids. The DNA of the CDR3 is TGTGCCACCAGCTCCAGGCGGGTTGGTAGCTCCTACAATGAGCAGTTCATC. Protein product: CATSSRRVGSSYNEQFI.

Of note for this clonotype: The conserved phenylalanine or tryptophan is not found at the CDR3 terminus, so this likely reflects a read error. This chain connects TRBV6-5 to TRBJ1-2; possibly TRBD1 for D (5 bases). The CDR3 runs 14 residues. The germline V gene encodes CDR1 MNHEY and CDR2 SVGAGI. CDR3 in amino acids: CASGRTLAKYGYTL. Here the CDR3 DNA reads TGTGCCAGCGGGCGGACATTAGCTAAATATGGCTACACCCTC.

In this sample, this clonotype turned up many times. The chain employs TRBV6-2 or TRBV6-3 and TRBJ2-7; D uncertain. The germline V gene has CDR1 MNHEY and CDR2 SVGEGT. The V end was cut by 6 bases, the J end by 5 bases, with 8 bases between. The CDR3 extends over 11 amino acids. The CDR3 DNA sequence: TGTGCCAGCAGGAAGAGAGACGAGCAGTACTTC. It encodes CASRKRDEQYF.